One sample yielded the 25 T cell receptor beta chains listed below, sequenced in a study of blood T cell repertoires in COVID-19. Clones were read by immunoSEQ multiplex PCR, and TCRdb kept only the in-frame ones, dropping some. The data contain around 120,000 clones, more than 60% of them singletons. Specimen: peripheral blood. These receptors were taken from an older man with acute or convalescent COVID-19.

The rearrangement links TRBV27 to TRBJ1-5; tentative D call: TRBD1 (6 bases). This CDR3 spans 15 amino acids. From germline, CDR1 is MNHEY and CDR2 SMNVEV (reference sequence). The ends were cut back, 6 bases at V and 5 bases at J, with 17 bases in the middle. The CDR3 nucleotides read TGTGCCAGCAGCCCCAACAGGGCCTATGATCAGCCCCAGCATTTT. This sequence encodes CASSPNRAYDQPQHF.

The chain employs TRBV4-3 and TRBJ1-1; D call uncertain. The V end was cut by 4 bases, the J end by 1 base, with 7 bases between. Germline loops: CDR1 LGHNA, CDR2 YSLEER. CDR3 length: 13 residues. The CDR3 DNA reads TGCGCCAGCAGCCTGAAGCAGAACACTGAAGCTTTCTTT. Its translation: CASSLKQNTEAFF.

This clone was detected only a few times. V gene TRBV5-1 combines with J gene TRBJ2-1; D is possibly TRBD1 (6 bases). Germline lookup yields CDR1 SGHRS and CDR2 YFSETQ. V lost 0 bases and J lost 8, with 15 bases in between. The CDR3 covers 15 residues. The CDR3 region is CASSLAQGRSHEQFF. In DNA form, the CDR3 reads TGCGCCAGCAGCTTGGCACAGGGTCGTTCCCATGAGCAGTTCTTC.

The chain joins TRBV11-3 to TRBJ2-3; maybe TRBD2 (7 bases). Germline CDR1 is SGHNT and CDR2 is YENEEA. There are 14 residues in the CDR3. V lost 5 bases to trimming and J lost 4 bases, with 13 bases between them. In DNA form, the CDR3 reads TGTGCCAGCAGCCGCTTAGGGGGGGCAGATACGCAGTATTTT. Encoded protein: CASSRLGGADTQYF.

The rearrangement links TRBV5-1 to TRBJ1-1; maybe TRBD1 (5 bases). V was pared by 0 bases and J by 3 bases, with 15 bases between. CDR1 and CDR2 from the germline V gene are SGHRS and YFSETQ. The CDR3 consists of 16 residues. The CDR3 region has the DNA TGCGCCAGCAGCTTGGGAACCCCCGAAGGGGACACTGAAGCTTTCTTT. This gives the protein CASSLGTPEGDTEAFF.

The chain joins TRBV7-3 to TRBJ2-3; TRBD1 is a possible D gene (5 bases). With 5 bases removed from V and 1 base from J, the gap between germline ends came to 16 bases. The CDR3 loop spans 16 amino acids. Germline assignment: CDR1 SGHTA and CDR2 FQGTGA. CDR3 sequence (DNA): TGTGCCAGCAGCCAGCAGACAGTCGGAGGCACAGATACGCAGTATTTT. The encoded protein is CASSQQTVGGTDTQYF.

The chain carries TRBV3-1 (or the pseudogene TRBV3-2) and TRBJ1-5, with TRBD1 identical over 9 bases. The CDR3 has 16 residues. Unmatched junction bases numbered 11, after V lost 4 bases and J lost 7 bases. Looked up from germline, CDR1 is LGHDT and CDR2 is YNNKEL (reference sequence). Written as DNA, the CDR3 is TGTGCCAGCAGCCCGGACCCGGGACAGGGTCGGCAGCCCCAGCATTTT. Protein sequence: CASSPDPGQGRQPQHF.

The CDR3, as DNA: TGTGCCAGCAGCTTAGGGGGACAGCCTAATGAAAAACTGTTTTTT. It codes for CASSLGGQPNEKLFF. The chain carries TRBV11-3 and TRBJ1-4, with 7 nucleotides matching TRBD1. The CDR3 spans 15 residues. V lost 1 base, J lost 3 bases, and 2 bases stayed unmatched. Germline CDR1 reads SGHNT; CDR2 reads YENEEA.

The CDR3 loop is CSANTGGITDTQYF. In DNA, the CDR3 is TGCAGCGCTAACACAGGGGGTATCACAGATACGCAGTATTTT. This rearrangement joins TRBV29-1 to TRBJ2-3, with 8 bases that match TRBD1. Trimming at V came to 7 bases and at J to 2 bases, leaving 8 bases not matched to a gene. This CDR3 is built from 14 residues. Per the germline V gene, CDR1 is SQVTM and CDR2 is ANQGSEA.

This CDR3 reads CASSSAGPNTEAFF. Written as DNA, the CDR3 is TGCGCCAGCAGCTCCGCAGGGCCAAACACTGAAGCTTTCTTT. The V gene is TRBV5-1, the J gene TRBJ1-1; tentative D call: TRBD1 (5 bases). Trimming took 3 bases from V and 2 from J, leaving 11 bases between them. The CDR3 extends over 14 amino acids. The germline V gene has CDR1 SGHRS and CDR2 YFSETQ.

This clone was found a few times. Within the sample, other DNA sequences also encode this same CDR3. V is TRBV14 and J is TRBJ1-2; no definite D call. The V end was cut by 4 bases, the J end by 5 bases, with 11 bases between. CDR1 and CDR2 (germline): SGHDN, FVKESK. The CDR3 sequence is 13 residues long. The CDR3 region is CASSPGVSYGYTF. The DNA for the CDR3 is TGTGCCAGCAGCCCAGGCGTATCGTATGGCTACACCTTC.

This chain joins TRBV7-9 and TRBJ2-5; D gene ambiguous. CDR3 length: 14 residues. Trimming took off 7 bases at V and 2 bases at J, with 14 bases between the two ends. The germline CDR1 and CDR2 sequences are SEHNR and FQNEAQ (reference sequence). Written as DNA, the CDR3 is TGTGCCAGCACCAGAGGTGGCAGTCAAGAGACCCAGTACTTC. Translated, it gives CASTRGGSQETQYF. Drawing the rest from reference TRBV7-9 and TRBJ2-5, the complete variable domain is DTGVSQNPRHKITKRGQNVTFRCDPISEHNRLYWYRQTLGQGPEFLTYFQNEAQLEKSRLLSDRFSAERPKGSFSTLEIQRTEQGDSAMYLCASTRGGSQETQYFGPGTRLLVL.

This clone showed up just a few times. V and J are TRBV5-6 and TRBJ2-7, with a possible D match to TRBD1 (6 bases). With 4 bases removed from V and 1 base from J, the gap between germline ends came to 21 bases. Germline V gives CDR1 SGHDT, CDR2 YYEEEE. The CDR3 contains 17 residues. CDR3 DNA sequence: TGTGCCAGCAGCCCTCTTTACAGGGAAGGGTCGTCCTACGAGCAGTACTTC. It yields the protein CASSPLYREGSSYEQYF. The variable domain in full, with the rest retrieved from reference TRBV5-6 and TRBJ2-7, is DAGVTQSPTHLIKTRGQQVTLRCSPKSGHDTVSWYQQALGQGPQFIFQYYEEEERQRGNFPDRFSGHQFPNYSSELNVNALLLGDSALYLCASSPLYREGSSYEQYFGPGTRLTVT.

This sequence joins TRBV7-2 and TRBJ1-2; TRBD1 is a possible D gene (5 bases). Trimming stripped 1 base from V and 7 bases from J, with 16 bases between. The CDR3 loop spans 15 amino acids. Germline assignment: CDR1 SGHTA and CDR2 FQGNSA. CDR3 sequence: CASSLGRGTGGGYTF. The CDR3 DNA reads TGTGCCAGCAGCTTAGGTCGGGGGACCGGAGGTGGCTACACCTTC. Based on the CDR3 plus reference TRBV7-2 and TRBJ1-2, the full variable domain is GAGVSQSPSNKVTEKGKDVELRCDPISGHTALYWYRQSLGQGLEFLIYFQGNSAPDKSGLPSDRFSAERTGGSVSTLTIQRTQQEDSAVYLCASSLGRGTGGGYTFGSGTRLTVV.

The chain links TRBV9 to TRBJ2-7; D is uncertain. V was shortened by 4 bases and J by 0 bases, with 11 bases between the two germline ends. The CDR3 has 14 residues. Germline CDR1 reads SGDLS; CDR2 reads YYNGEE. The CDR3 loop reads CASSPSASSYEQYF. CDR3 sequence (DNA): TGTGCCAGCAGCCCCAGCGCGAGCTCCTACGAGCAGTACTTC.

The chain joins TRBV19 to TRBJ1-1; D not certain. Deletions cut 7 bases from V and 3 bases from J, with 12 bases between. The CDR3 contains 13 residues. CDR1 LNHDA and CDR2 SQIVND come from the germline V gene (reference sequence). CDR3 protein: CASIDGLYTEAFF. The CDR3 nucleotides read TGTGCCAGTATTGATGGACTCTACACTGAAGCTTTCTTT.

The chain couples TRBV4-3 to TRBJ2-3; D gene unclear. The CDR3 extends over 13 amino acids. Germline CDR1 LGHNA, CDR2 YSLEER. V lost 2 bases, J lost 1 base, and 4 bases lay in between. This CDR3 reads CASSQQGTDTQYF. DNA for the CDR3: TGCGCCAGCAGCCAACAGGGCACAGATACGCAGTATTTT.

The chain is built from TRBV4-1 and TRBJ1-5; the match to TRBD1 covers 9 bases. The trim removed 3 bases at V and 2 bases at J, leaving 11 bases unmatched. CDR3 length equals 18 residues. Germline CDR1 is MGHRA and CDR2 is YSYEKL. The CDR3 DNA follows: TGCGCCAGCAGCCATACCCCGGGACAGGGTTTCGGCAATCAGCCCCAGCATTTT. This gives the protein CASSHTPGQGFGNQPQHF.

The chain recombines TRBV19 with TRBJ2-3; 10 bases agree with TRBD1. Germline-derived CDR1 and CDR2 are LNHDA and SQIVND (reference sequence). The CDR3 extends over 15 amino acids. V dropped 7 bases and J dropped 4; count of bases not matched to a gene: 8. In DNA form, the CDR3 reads TGTGCCAGTACCGACCGGGACAGGGGTCCAGATACGCAGTATTTT. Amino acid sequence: CASTDRDRGPDTQYF.

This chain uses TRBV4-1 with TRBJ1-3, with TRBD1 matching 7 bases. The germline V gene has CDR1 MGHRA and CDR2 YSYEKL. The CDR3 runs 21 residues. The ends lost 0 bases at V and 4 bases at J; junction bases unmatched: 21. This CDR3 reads CASSQEPPPDRAVGRGNTIYF. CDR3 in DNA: TGCGCCAGCAGCCAAGAGCCCCCCCCTGACAGGGCGGTTGGTCGGGGAAACACCATATATTTT.

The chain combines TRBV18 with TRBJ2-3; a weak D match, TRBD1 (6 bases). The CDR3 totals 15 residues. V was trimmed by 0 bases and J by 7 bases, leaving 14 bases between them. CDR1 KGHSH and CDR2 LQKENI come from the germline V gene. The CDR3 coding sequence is TGTGCCAGCTCACCACCGGGGCAGGGGCTTAATACGCAGTATTTT. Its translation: CASSPPGQGLNTQYF.

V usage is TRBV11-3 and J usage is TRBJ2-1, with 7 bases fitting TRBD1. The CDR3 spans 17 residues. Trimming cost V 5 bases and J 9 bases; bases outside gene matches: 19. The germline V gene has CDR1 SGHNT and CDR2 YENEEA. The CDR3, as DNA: TGTGCCAGCAGCGTTTTTCCCGGGACAGATGGCCAAGGTGAGCAGTTCTTC. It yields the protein CASSVFPGTDGQGEQFF.

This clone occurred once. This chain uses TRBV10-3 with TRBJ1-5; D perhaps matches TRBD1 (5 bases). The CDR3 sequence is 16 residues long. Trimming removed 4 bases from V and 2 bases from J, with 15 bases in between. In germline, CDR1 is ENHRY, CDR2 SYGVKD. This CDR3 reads CAISARQGGGNQPQHF. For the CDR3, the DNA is TGTGCCATCAGTGCCCGTCAGGGAGGGGGCAATCAGCCCCAGCATTTT.

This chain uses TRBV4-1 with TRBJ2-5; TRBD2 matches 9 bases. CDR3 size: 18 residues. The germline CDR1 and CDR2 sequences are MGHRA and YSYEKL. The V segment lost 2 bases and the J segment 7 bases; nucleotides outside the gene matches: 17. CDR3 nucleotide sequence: TGCGCCAGCAGCCAAAGTCAGCGGGGGGAAGATATAAGAAGGACCCAGTACTTC. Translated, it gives CASSQSQRGEDIRRTQYF.

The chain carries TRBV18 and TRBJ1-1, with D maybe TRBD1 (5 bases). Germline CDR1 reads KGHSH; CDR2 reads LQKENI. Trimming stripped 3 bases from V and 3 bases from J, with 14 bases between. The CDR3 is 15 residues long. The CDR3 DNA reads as TGTGCCAGCTCACCTCGCGGGGGACTTGACACTGAAGCTTTCTTT. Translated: CASSPRGGLDTEAFF.